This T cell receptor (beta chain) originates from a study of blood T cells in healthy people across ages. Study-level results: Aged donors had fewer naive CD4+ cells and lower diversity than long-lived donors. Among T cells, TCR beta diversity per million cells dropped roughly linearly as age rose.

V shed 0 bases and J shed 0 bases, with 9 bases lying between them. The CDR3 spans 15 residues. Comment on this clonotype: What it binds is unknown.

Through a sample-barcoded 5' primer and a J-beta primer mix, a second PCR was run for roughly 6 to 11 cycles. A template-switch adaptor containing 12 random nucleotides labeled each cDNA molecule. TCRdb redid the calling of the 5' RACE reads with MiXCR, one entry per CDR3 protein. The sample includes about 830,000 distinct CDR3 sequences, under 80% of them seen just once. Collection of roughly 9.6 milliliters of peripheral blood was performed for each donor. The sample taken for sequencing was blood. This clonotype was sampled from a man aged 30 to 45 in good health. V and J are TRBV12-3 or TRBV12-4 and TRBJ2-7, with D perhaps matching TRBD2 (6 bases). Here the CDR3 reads CASSLAVGSSYEQYF. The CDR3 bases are TGTGCCAGCAGTTTAGCGGTCGGGAGCTCCTACGAGCAGTACTTC.